This T cell receptor beta chain was recorded in a study of somatic mutations in cytotoxic T cells in rheumatoid arthritis. Positive magnetic bead selection was used to isolate CD4+ and CD8+ cells; purity was checked by flow cytometry. The V and J ends lost 6 bases and 4 bases, in that order; junction bases with no gene match: 11. The germline gives CDR1 LNHDA, CDR2 SQIVND (reference sequence). This CDR3 contains 15 residues. Study results and limitations: Patients with rheumatoid arthritis did not differ significantly from age-matched healthy controls in CD8+ T-cell clonality.

Original data processing: Among patient CD8+ clones larger than 1%, matches to published virus-specific TCRB sequences were rare. Libraries were prepared by immunoSEQ multiplex PCR; TCRdb keeps only in-frame clonotypes and omits some of them. D and trimming were read from the DNA, whereas the V and J calls and clone size are those reported in that table. The sample has roughly 16,000 clones, roughly 78% seen once. About this clone itself: Its antigen remains unidentified.

This clonotype was obtained from a woman aged 45-65 years with rheumatoid arthritis. Sequencing used CD8+ T cells sorted from blood. The chain uses TRBV19 and TRBJ1-1; 7 bases are shared with TRBD1. This CDR3 reads CASSPADRVTTEAFF. DNA of the CDR3: TGTGCCAGTAGCCCCGCAGACAGGGTGACCACTGAAGCTTTCTTT.